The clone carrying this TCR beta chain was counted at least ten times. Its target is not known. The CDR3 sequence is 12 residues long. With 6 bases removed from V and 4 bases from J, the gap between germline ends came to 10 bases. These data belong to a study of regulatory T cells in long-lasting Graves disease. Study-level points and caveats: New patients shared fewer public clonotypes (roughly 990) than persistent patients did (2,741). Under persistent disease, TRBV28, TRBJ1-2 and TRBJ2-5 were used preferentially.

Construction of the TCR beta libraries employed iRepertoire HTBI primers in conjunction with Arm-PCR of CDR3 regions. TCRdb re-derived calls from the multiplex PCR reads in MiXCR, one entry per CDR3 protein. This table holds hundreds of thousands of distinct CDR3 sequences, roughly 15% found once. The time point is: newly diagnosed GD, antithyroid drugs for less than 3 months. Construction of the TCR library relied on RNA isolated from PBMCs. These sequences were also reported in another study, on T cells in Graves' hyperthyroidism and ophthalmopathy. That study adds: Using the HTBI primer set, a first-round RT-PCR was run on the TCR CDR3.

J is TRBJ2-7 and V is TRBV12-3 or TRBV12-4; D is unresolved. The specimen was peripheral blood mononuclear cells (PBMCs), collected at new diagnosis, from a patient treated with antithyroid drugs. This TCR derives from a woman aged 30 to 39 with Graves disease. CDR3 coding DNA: TGTGCCAGCAGCCCTCAAGCGTACGAGCAGTACTTC. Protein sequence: CASSPQAYEQYF.